The present T cell receptor beta chain was sequenced within a study of cytomegalovirus exposure and HLA in healthy donors. The study's findings and limits: In a later analysis, TCR beta V- and J-gene trimming was associated with a missense DCLRE1C variant. A few CMV-associated chains were confirmed in vitro to be specific for CMV antigens. Most observed TCR sequences were rare, whereas some public TCRs were detected in many donors.

The PCR ran on 60 Vbeta and 13 Jbeta primers. Produced via immunoSEQ multiplex PCR; TCRdb's table is partial and in-frame only. The sample has some 90,000 clones; 82% are singletons. This clone showed up just a few times. What it binds is unknown. Germline V gene lookup returns CDR1 LGHNT and CDR2 FRNRAP. V was trimmed by 5 bases and J by 1 base, leaving 11 bases between them. The CDR3 has 14 residues. Healthy bone marrow donors made up the cohort. The material sequenced was PBMCs. This TCR was recovered from a middle-aged man in good health and CMV-seronegative. The V and J genes are TRBV12-5 and TRBJ2-5, with D tentatively TRBD1 (5 bases). The DNA for the CDR3 is TGTGCTAGTGGTCCGGTGGGGCCCCAAGAGACCCAGTACTTC. Translation: CASGPVGPQETQYF.